What follows describes a single T cell receptor (beta chain). The multiple sclerosis controls consisted of treatment-naive patients with relapsing-remitting disease, either stable or active. While CD8+ and CD4+ T cells were isolated negatively, TEMRA cells were enriched by FACS. Random hexamers primed reverse transcription of about 0.5 to 1 ug RNA. Multiplex PCR with immunoSEQ amplified the TCR beta CDR3 across 54 Vbeta and 13 Jbeta. TCRdb reanalysed the immunoSEQ multiplex PCR reads using MiXCR and keeps one entry per CDR3 protein. The sample includes under 250,000 distinct CDR3 sequences, 85% to 95% of them seen just once. V lost 7 bases, J lost 2 bases, and 7 bases stayed unmatched. The length of the CDR3 is 13 residues. The germline V gene has CDR1 SQVTM and CDR2 ANQGSEA. The data derive from a study of CD8 T cells in Susac syndrome.

The source is a human donor with multiple sclerosis. Sample: CD4+ T cells from PBMCs. The chain carries TRBV29-1 and TRBJ2-5; 7 bases align to TRBD2. The CDR3 DNA reads TGCAGCGCTCGTGGGGGGGGACAAGAGACCCAGTACTTC. Protein product: CSARGGGQETQYF.